The next 13 T cell receptor beta chains were all read from a single sample in a study of cytomegalovirus exposure and HLA in healthy donors. It was with 60 Vbeta and 13 Jbeta primers that the PCR ran. Here immunoSEQ multiplex PCR was the method, and the copy in TCRdb shows in-frame clones only, minus some. The data show 90,000 to 110,000 clones, about 13% seen once. The sequencing sample was made of PBMCs. These receptors all come from a man aged 35 to 55 in good health and CMV-seropositive.

V is TRBV5-8 and J is TRBJ1-5, with D possibly being TRBD1 (6 bases). Looked up from germline, CDR1 is SGHTS and CDR2 is YDEGEE. The V gene lost 0 bases and the J gene lost 7 bases, with 17 bases spanning the gap. The CDR3 runs 16 residues. The CDR3 region has the DNA TGTGCCAGCAGCTTGGGCGTAGGGGGTCGAGAACAGCCCCAGCATTTT. This gives the protein CASSLGVGGREQPQHF.

This clone has only a few counts. This chain links TRBV27 with TRBJ2-7; 9 bases are a match to TRBD1. V dropped 8 bases and J dropped 2; count of bases not matched to a gene: 10. Germline values: CDR1 MNHEY, CDR2 SMNVEV (reference sequence). The CDR3 has 15 amino acids. For the CDR3, the DNA is TGTGCCAGCGCCGTCGGACAGGGGTCGCCCTACGAGCAGTACTTC. It encodes CASAVGQGSPYEQYF.

About this clone itself: Other DNA sequences in the sample encode the same CDR3. The chain employs TRBV5-4 and TRBJ2-7; the D gene is possibly TRBD1 (6 bases). CDR3 length: 15 amino acids. The V and J ends lost 4 bases and 3 bases respectively, with 17 bases between them. CDR1 is SGHNT, CDR2 YYREEE, per germline (reference sequence). CDR3 sequence reads: CASSADPDRFYEQYF. CDR3 sequence (DNA): TGTGCCAGCAGCGCCGACCCCGACAGGTTCTACGAGCAGTACTTC.

The chain recombines TRBV29-1 with TRBJ2-1; a weak D match, TRBD2 (6 bases). V lost 3 bases to trimming and J lost 0 bases, with 21 bases between them. The length of the CDR3 is 18 residues. The germline V gene has CDR1 SQVTM and CDR2 ANQGSEA. CDR3 sequence reads: CSVESGRLVGGSYNEQFF. The CDR3 DNA reads TGCAGCGTTGAGTCTGGGCGACTAGTTGGAGGCTCCTACAATGAGCAGTTCTTC.

The V call is TRBV19, the J call TRBJ2-7, with TRBD2 as a possible D gene (5 bases). Per germline, CDR1 LNHDA and CDR2 SQIVND (reference sequence). There are 13 residues in the CDR3. V was pared by 4 bases and J by 2 bases, with 9 bases between. Here the CDR3 reads CASSTAGPYEQYF. CDR3 sequence (DNA): TGTGCCAGTAGTACCGCGGGTCCCTACGAGCAGTACTTC.

This rearrangement joins TRBV6-6 to TRBJ1-2; 9 bases are shared with TRBD1. The ends lost 3 bases at V and 1 base at J; junction bases unmatched: 6. The CDR3 loop spans 16 amino acids. Per the germline V gene, CDR1 is MNHNY and CDR2 is SVGAGI (reference sequence). CDR3 sequence: CASSYLPGQGNYGYTF. The DNA of the CDR3 is TGTGCCAGCAGTTATCTGCCGGGACAGGGTAACTATGGCTACACCTTC.

The V gene is TRBV12-5, the J gene TRBJ1-5; D uncertain. The CDR3 runs to 12 residues. Germline values: CDR1 LGHNT, CDR2 FRNRAP. V lost 5 bases to trimming and J lost 7 bases, with 9 bases between them. CDR3 bases: TGTGCTAGTGGTACACCCTTGCAGCCCCAGCATTTT. Translating gives CASGTPLQPQHF.

A few counts support this clone. This sequence joins TRBV27 and TRBJ1-1, with 7 bases lining up with TRBD1. Germline CDR1 and CDR2: MNHEY and SMNVEV (reference sequence). The V and J ends lost 6 bases and 10 bases, in that order; junction bases with no gene match: 8. CDR3 length equals 12 residues. CDR3 sequence reads: CASSQFQGGAFF. Written as DNA, the CDR3 is TGTGCCAGCAGCCAGTTCCAGGGGGGAGCTTTCTTT.

This chain links TRBV6-5 with TRBJ2-1; D gene unclear. V gave up 4 bases and J gave up 0 bases, with 13 bases separating them. Germline CDR1 reads MNHEY; CDR2 reads SVGAGI. The CDR3 spans 16 residues. The CDR3 reads CASSLRGTYSYNEQFF. CDR3 nucleotides: TGTGCCAGCAGTTTACGAGGCACTTACTCCTACAATGAGCAGTTCTTC.

This clone has only a few counts. This chain joins TRBV19 and TRBJ1-1; possible D gene TRBD1, 6 bases. The germline gives CDR1 LNHDA, CDR2 SQIVND (reference sequence). Deletions cut 6 bases from V and 4 bases from J, with 15 bases between. This CDR3 region has 14 residues. The CDR3 loop reads CASRDRSSGTEAFF. The CDR3 DNA reads TGTGCCAGTAGAGACAGGTCGTCGGGCACTGAAGCTTTCTTT.

This chain uses TRBV27 with TRBJ2-7; D is perhaps TRBD2 (5 bases). The CDR3 runs to 15 residues. From germline, CDR1 is MNHEY and CDR2 SMNVEV (reference sequence). Between the trimmed V and J ends, which lost 5 bases and 1 base, there was a span of 15 bases. The DNA of the CDR3 is TGTGCCAGCAGTCCTCGGGGTCACTCATCCTACGAGCAGTACTTC. Translation: CASSPRGHSSYEQYF.

The V call is TRBV18, the J call TRBJ2-7, with 11 bases matching TRBD1. CDR3 size: 15 residues. Per germline, CDR1 KGHSH and CDR2 LQKENI. Germline trimming cut 2 bases from V and 6 bases from J; bases unmatched to any gene: 6. This chain's CDR3 is CASSPLMGQGVEQYF. As DNA, the CDR3 is TGTGCCAGCTCACCATTGATGGGACAGGGGGTCGAGCAGTACTTC.

The genes are TRBV9 and TRBJ2-7, with 9 nucleotides matching TRBD1. This CDR3 has 15 residues. Germline CDR1 is SGDLS and CDR2 is YYNGEE. Trimming removed 3 bases from V and 5 bases from J; junction bases left unmatched: 9. The CDR3 coding sequence is TGTGCCAGCAGCGCCTCCAGGACAGGGGTCCACGAGCAGTACTTC. Translation gives CASSASRTGVHEQYF. Variable domain in full (rest from reference TRBV9 and TRBJ2-7): DSGVTQTPKHLITATGQRVTLRCSPRSGDLSVYWYQQSLDQGLQFLIQYYNGEERAKGNILERFSAQQFPDLHSELNLSSLELGDSALYFCASSASRTGVHEQYFGPGTRLTVT.